What follows is one T cell receptor beta chain and its context. This sample is drawn from a study of blood T cell repertoires in COVID-19. The assay was immunoSEQ multiplex PCR, and TCRdb's table has in-frame clones only and misses some. This sample yields 130,000 to 150,000 clones, of which 84% are seen a single time; 35% to 40% belongs to the top ten. The germline V and J ends were trimmed by 0 bases and 10 bases, with 13 bases remaining between them. The CDR3 loop spans 15 amino acids. The germline V gene has CDR1 LGHNA and CDR2 YSLEER. This sequence joins TRBV4-3 and TRBJ1-6; D is perhaps TRBD1 (6 bases). This TCR was recovered from a human donor in a cohort sampled during active COVID-19. Sequencing used peripheral blood. CDR3 nucleotide sequence: TGCGCCAGCAGCCAAGACAGGGGAGTTGGCTCACCCCTCCACTTT. Translation gives CASSQDRGVGSPLHF.